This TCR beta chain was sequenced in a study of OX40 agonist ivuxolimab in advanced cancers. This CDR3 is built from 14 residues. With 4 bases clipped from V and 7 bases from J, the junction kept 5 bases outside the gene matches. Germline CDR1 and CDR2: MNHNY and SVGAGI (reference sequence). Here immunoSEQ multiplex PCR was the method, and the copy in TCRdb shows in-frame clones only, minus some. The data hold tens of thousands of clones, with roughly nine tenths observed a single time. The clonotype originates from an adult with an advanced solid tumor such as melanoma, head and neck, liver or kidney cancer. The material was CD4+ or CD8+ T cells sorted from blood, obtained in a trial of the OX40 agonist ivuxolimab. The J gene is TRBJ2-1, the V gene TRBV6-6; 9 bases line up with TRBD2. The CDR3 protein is CASSWGGRENEQFF. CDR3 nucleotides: TGTGCCAGCAGTTGGGGCGGGAGGGAGAATGAGCAGTTCTTC.